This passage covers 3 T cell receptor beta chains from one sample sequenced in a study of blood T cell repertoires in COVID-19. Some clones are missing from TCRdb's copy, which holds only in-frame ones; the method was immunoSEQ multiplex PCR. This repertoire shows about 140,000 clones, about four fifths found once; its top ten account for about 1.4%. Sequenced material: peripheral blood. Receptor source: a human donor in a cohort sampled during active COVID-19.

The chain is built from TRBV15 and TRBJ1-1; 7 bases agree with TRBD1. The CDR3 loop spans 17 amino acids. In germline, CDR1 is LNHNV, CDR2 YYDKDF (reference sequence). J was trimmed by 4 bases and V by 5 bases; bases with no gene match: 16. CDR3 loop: CATSPRARTGWSTEAFF. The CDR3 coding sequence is TGTGCCACCAGCCCGCGCGCGCGGACAGGATGGAGCACTGAAGCTTTCTTT.

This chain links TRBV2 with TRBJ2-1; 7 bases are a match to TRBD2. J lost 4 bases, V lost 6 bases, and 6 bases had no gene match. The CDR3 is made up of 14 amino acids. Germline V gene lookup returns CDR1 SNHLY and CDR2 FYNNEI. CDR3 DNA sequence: TGTGCCAGCAGAAGAGCGGGACCTTACAATGAGCAGTTCTTC. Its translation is CASRRAGPYNEQFF.

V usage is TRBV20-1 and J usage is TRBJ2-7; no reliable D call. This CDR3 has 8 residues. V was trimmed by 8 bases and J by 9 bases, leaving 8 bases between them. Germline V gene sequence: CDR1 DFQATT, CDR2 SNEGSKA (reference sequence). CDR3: CSPRGQYF. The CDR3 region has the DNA TGCAGTCCTCGCGGGCAGTACTTC.